This entry is about one TCR beta chain. Its target is not known. The source of the sample is a study of cytomegalovirus exposure and HLA in healthy donors. With 60 Vbeta and 13 Jbeta primers, the PCR was carried out. Generated by immunoSEQ multiplex PCR, the TCRdb table keeps only in-frame clones and is missing some. The sample consists of around 140,000 clones, 75% to 80% of them appearing once. CDR1 is SGHAT, CDR2 FQDESV, per germline (reference sequence). The CDR3 is made up of 16 amino acids. Trimming at V came to 5 bases and at J to 1 base, leaving 8 bases not matched to a gene. Overall study findings and caveats: Common viral pathogens were later found to be apparently linked to several of the most significant clusters. About 87% or about 30% of the time was how often most TCR beta V segments were productive, according to an earlier analysis. Some public TCRs appeared in many individuals, while most sequences were rare.

The genes are TRBV11-1 and TRBJ2-7, with 10 bases identical to TRBD2. The sequenced sample was PBMCs. This clonotype originated in a male donor in good health and CMV-seronegative. Here the CDR3 reads CASSRSGGDASYEQYF. As DNA, the CDR3 is TGTGCCAGCAGCCGAAGCGGGGGGGACGCGTCCTACGAGCAGTACTTC.